This T cell receptor beta chain was sequenced in a study of cytotoxic CD8 clonotypes in ibrutinib-treated CLL (dated by TCRdb to the early 2020s). Looking at the study overall: The cohort had 11 relapsed/refractory and 15 treatment-naive patients; roughly 18 were IGHV unmutated. Partial responses were observed in approximately 24 patients and complete responses in 2; after a median follow-up of 68 months, remission was maintained in 14 patients and progression was observed in approximately 12. Response samples were taken after a median of about a year on treatment, ranging from 6 to 36 months. An average of around 250,000 productive templates and some 99,000 productive rearrangements was obtained per sample. Of the roughly 86 participants in the trial, roughly 25 had longitudinal samples available. Cryopreserved peripheral blood mononuclear cells were collected before treatment, at response, and at either disease progression or sustained remission. Every sample from remission and from progressive disease was obtained while the patients were still on ibrutinib.

Reading the label with the study, this specimen's time point is: approximately 25 months on ibrutinib. For TCR beta library preparation, 1.5 to 2 micrograms of genomic DNA was extracted from cryopreserved PBMCs. Longitudinal blood samples from CLL patients on ibrutinib monotherapy were analyzed using high-throughput TCR beta sequencing. The patients took part in an open-label, single-center phase 2 trial of ibrutinib monotherapy. What the work shows at the level of the full study, not this receptor alone: Public clonotypes were found to be uncommon and were observed to contract or remain stable during treatment; the increase in clonality was shown to reflect expansion of private clonotypes at ibrutinib response. Sustained-remission and progressing patients did not have matched sampling times, and lymph node repertoires were not examined. At baseline, clonality was higher than in age-matched healthy donors and showed a strong correlation with circulating CD8+ T-cell counts. Clonality increased at ibrutinib response, stayed stable in sustained remission, and fell back toward baseline at progression.

Points on this clone: Its antigen specificity is not known. There are no base qualities to consult, and no much larger clone falls within one base. The sample holds other DNA sequences that translate to the same CDR3.

On a MiSeq, deep resolution sequencing aimed for a depth between 1 in 1 million and 1 in 200,000 T cells, with each clonotype covered around 10x on average. The immunoSEQ hsTCRB Kit was used to generate TCR beta libraries. On the authors' methods: Data were analyzed with ImmunoSEQ Data Assistant and ImmunoSEQ Analyzer, with V, D and J genes assigned per IMGT definitions. Clonality was computed as one minus normalized Shannon entropy of productive rearrangement frequencies, ranging from 0 to 1. Only overrepresented clonotypes making up at least 0.05% of the repertoire of each patient were included in the public clonotype analysis. Repertoires from more than ten age-matched healthy donors in immuneACCESS were used as clonality controls. TCRdb limited this immuneACCESS table to in-frame rearrangements with V and J called. A share of clones is missing; checked studies link under half to unresolved V genes, and the rest is unexplained. From that table come the V and J calls and clone size; the DNA was used to work out D and trimming. This sample has under 300,000 clones in its table, and 70% of those were observed once. 15% of the sample comes from the top ten.

The TCR originated in a human donor with chronic lymphocytic leukemia. Specimen: PBMCs, collected after 24 months of ibrutinib treatment.

The nucleotide sequence reads as follows: TGTGCCAGTAGTATAGAGGGGACAGGGGTCGACGAGCAGTACTTC. This translates into CASSIEGTGVDEQYF. Here the chain combines TRBV19 and TRBJ2-7; the junction holds 10 bases that match TRBD1. The CDR3, cysteine through phenylalanine, is 15 amino acids long. Of all the DNA, just the CDR3 is kept, 45 bases in frame from base 1. Trimming removed 0 bases from V and 5 bases from J; the gene matches leave 4 bases unexplained. The germline V gene encodes CDR1 LNHDA and CDR2 SQIVND (reference sequence).